The 27 T cell receptor beta chains below were found in one sample sequenced in a study of T cell changes during pregnancy in multiple sclerosis. Clones were read by immunoSEQ multiplex PCR, and TCRdb kept only the in-frame ones, dropping some. This sample has 20,000 to 25,000 clones, with more than 75% found just once. This specimen consisted of CD8+ T cells from peripheral blood mononuclear cells, obtained before pregnancy. Receptor source: a female donor with multiple sclerosis, enrolled in a pregnancy study.

The chain has TRBV14 and TRBJ2-5, with D unclear. Germline V gene data show CDR1 as SGHDN and CDR2 as FVKESK. This CDR3 is built from 14 residues. Deletions cut 0 bases from V and 2 bases from J, with 7 bases between. The CDR3 DNA reads as TGTGCCAGCAGCCAAGACGGGTATCAAGAGACCCAGTACTTC. Amino acids: CASSQDGYQETQYF.

The V call is TRBV7-3, the J call TRBJ1-2, with 9 bases identical to TRBD1. CDR1 is SGHTA and CDR2 is FQGTGA in the germline V gene. This CDR3 has 15 amino acids. V trimming: 5 bases; J trimming: 2 bases; junction bases outside the gene matches: 6. This chain's CDR3 is CASSPTGTGNYGYTF. CDR3 in DNA: TGTGCCAGCAGCCCCACCGGGACAGGGAACTATGGCTACACCTTC.

The chain links TRBV11-2 to TRBJ2-7; D perhaps matches TRBD2 (6 bases). The CDR3 is 16 amino acids. Trimming left V 2 bases short and J 2 bases short, with 16 bases between. Germline CDR1 and CDR2: SGHAT and FQNNGV. The CDR3 region is CASSLISGGVPYEQYF. The CDR3 DNA is TGTGCCAGCAGCTTAATCTCAGGAGGGGTCCCCTACGAGCAGTACTTC.

V and J are TRBV27 and TRBJ1-2; TRBD1 might be the D (6 bases). Germline lookup yields CDR1 MNHEY and CDR2 SMNVEV (reference sequence). The CDR3 covers 13 residues. With 3 bases removed from V and 7 bases from J, the gap between germline ends came to 12 bases. The CDR3 DNA reads as TGTGCCAGCAGTTTCGGGGGGGCGGGTGGCTACACCTTC. It encodes CASSFGGAGGYTF.

This clone has a handful of counts. The chain carries TRBV6-5 and TRBJ2-7; the match to TRBD1 covers 8 bases. The CDR3 loop spans 13 amino acids. V shed 5 bases and J 7 bases; nucleotides not matched to a gene: 7. CDR1 and CDR2 from the germline V gene are MNHEY and SVGAGI. CDR3 DNA: TGTGCCAGCAGTGGGACAGGACCCGGGGAGCAGTACTTC. Encoded protein: CASSGTGPGEQYF.

This clone was recorded only once. The J gene is TRBJ2-7, the V gene TRBV7-9; the D is unclear. Between the trimmed V and J ends, which lost 5 bases and 0 bases, there was a span of 8 bases. CDR1 and CDR2 from the germline V gene are SEHNR and FQNEAQ (reference sequence). The CDR3 is 13 amino acids. The chain's CDR3 is CASSPSSSYEQYF. For the CDR3, the DNA is TGTGCCAGCAGCCCGAGTAGCTCCTACGAGCAGTACTTC.

This chain joins TRBV9 and TRBJ2-7, with 9 bases aligning to TRBD2. The CDR3 has 15 amino acids. The V gene's germline CDR1 is SGDLS and CDR2 YYNGEE. V was clipped by 4 bases and J by 2 bases; unmatched bases: 7. In DNA form, the CDR3 reads TGTGCCAGCAGCCTAGAGGCTAGCGGGACCTACGAGCAGTACTTC. It yields the protein CASSLEASGTYEQYF.

CDR3: CASSVGRGGEQFF. Written as DNA, the CDR3 is TGTGCCAGCAGCGTAGGGCGCGGGGGCGAGCAGTTCTTC. The rearrangement uses TRBV9 and TRBJ2-1, with D tentatively TRBD2 (7 bases). V lost 0 bases, J lost 10 bases, and 11 bases lay in between. CDR1 and CDR2 (germline): SGDLS, YYNGEE. The CDR3 spans 13 residues.

By frequency in the sample, this clone is medium-sized. V usage is TRBV9 and J usage is TRBJ2-3; 7 nucleotides match TRBD2. V lost 6 bases, J lost 3 bases, and 4 bases stayed unmatched. CDR1 and CDR2 (germline): SGDLS, YYNGEE. This CDR3 region has 13 residues. CDR3 nucleotides: TGTGCCAGCACCGACGGGAGGACAGATACGCAGTATTTT. It is translated as CASTDGRTDTQYF. The full variable domain, in which reference TRBV9 and TRBJ2-3 provide the parts outside the CDR3, is DSGVTQTPKHLITATGQRVTLRCSPRSGDLSVYWYQQSLDQGLQFLIQYYNGEERAKGNILERFSAQQFPDLHSELNLSSLELGDSALYFCASTDGRTDTQYFGPGTRLTVL.

The chain has TRBV6-1 and TRBJ2-1; 10 nucleotides line up with TRBD2. Germline V gene data show CDR1 as MNHNS and CDR2 as SASEGT. The CDR3 is made up of 15 amino acids. J was trimmed by 9 bases and V by 2 bases; bases with no gene match: 7. The CDR3 reads CASSELAGGMGEQFF. Here the CDR3 DNA reads TGTGCCAGCAGTGAATTAGCGGGAGGAATGGGTGAGCAGTTCTTC.

The chain's CDR3 is CASSLGESPGQVPPVDEQYF. In DNA form, the CDR3 reads TGCGCCAGCAGCTTGGGGGAGAGCCCGGGACAGGTCCCACCGGTCGACGAGCAGTACTTC. The V call is TRBV5-1, the J call TRBJ2-7; TRBD1 matches at 8 bases. The germline CDR1 and CDR2 sequences are SGHRS and YFSETQ. CDR3 length equals 20 residues. The ends lost 0 bases at V and 5 bases at J; junction bases unmatched: 22.

This sequence joins TRBV30 and TRBJ2-5; D might be TRBD1 (5 bases). Germline V gene sequence: CDR1 GTSNPN, CDR2 SVGIG (reference sequence). V was cut by 2 bases and J by 4 bases, with 20 bases left in between. CDR3 length: 16 amino acids. In nucleotides, the CDR3 is TGTGCCTGGAGTCCTAACAGGCGATCGTGGGGAGAGACCCAGTACTTC. It encodes CAWSPNRRSWGETQYF.

The chain couples TRBV27 to TRBJ2-5; D might be TRBD1 (6 bases). Germline CDR1 is MNHEY and CDR2 is SMNVEV (reference sequence). The CDR3 is 17 residues long. Trimming cost V 4 bases and J 4 bases, with 22 bases left between them. The chain's CDR3 is CASSSIVSQGLGETQYF. The CDR3 nucleotides read TGTGCCAGCAGTTCGATCGTGAGTCAGGGGTTGGGAGAGACCCAGTACTTC.

This chain connects TRBV5-6 to TRBJ2-7, with D possibly TRBD2 on 6 matching bases. This CDR3 is built from 16 residues. The V gene lost 1 base and the J gene lost 7 bases, with 21 bases spanning the gap. CDR1 is SGHDT and CDR2 is YYEEEE in the germline V gene. CDR3 in amino acids: CASSLPRDSLGGEQYF. The DNA for the CDR3 is TGTGCCAGCAGCTTGCCCCGAGACTCCCTTGGGGGGGAGCAGTACTTC.

The chain links TRBV10-3 to TRBJ2-7, with 7 nucleotides matching TRBD2. Germline trimming cut 3 bases from V and 2 bases from J; bases unmatched to any gene: 1. Germline V gene lookup returns CDR1 ENHRY and CDR2 SYGVKD. The CDR3 has 13 amino acids. The CDR3 DNA reads as TGTGCCATCAGTGATGGGGGGGCCTACGAGCAGTACTTC. Its protein is CAISDGGAYEQYF.

CDR3 DNA: TGTGCCAGCAGTTACGCAGCGGGAGGCCAAGAGACCCAGTACTTC. Amino acid sequence: CASSYAAGGQETQYF. The chain links TRBV6-5 to TRBJ2-5, with TRBD2 matching over 9 bases. From germline, CDR1 is MNHEY and CDR2 SVGAGI. V shed 2 bases, J shed 1 base, and the junction held 2 bases outside the gene matches. There are 15 residues in the CDR3.

The chain carries TRBV11-1 and TRBJ2-7, with D maybe TRBD1 (7 bases). This CDR3 is built from 18 residues. CDR1 is SGHAT, CDR2 FQDESV, per germline (reference sequence). The V and J ends lost 6 bases and 5 bases respectively, with 29 bases between them. CDR3 region: CASSRQGLRLAGIHEQYF. The CDR3 DNA sequence: TGTGCCAGCAGTCGACAGGGACTCAGGCTGGCTGGAATCCACGAGCAGTACTTC.

This chain connects TRBV20-1 to TRBJ2-3; D unclear. In germline, CDR1 is DFQATT, CDR2 SNEGSKA (reference sequence). This CDR3 has 11 residues. The V end was cut by 6 bases, the J end by 4 bases, with 8 bases between. CDR3 coding DNA: TGCAGTGCCAGACCAGCAGATACGCAGTATTTT. It translates to CSARPADTQYF.

This clone was seen a single time. Here the CDR3 reads CASSPPGLPTGELFF. The CDR3, as DNA: TGTGCCAGCAGCCCACCGGGACTACCCACCGGGGAGCTGTTTTTT. The V call is TRBV9, the J call TRBJ2-2; TRBD2 matches at 7 bases. This CDR3 contains 15 residues. Germline CDR1 and CDR2: SGDLS and YYNGEE. After removal of 4 bases from V and 4 bases from J, the junction contained 7 bases not matched to a gene.

This rearrangement joins TRBV7-9 to TRBJ2-7; 7 nucleotides align to TRBD2. V lost 5 bases to trimming and J lost 5 bases; unmatched junction nucleotides: 12. In germline, CDR1 is SEHNR, CDR2 FQNEAQ (reference sequence). The CDR3 is 15 residues long. In DNA form, the CDR3 reads TGTGCCAGCAGCCCATGGACTAGAGCGCCTCACGAGCAGTACTTC. Amino acid sequence: CASSPWTRAPHEQYF.

The rearrangement joins TRBV10-3 to TRBJ1-2; 11 bases match TRBD1. CDR1 is ENHRY and CDR2 is SYGVKD in the germline V gene. V lost 6 bases, J lost 4 bases, and 7 bases stayed unmatched. CDR3 length: 15 amino acids. CDR3 amino acids: CAISGTGGPFYGYTF. The CDR3 DNA is TGTGCCATCAGCGGGACAGGGGGTCCATTCTATGGCTACACCTTC.

This chain links TRBV18 with TRBJ1-2; 9 positions agree with TRBD1. The CDR3 runs 17 residues. Germline trimming cut 1 base from V and 2 bases from J; bases unmatched to any gene: 8. Germline CDR1 reads KGHSH; CDR2 reads LQKENI. Here the CDR3 reads CASSPRGTGHLNYGYTF. The DNA for the CDR3 is TGTGCCAGCTCACCACGCGGGACAGGGCACCTCAACTATGGCTACACCTTC. Together with reference TRBV18 and TRBJ1-2, the CDR3 gives the full variable domain: NAGVMQNPRHLVRRRGQEARLRCSPMKGHSHVYWYRQLPEEGLKFMVYLQKENIIDESGMPKERFSAEFPKEGPSILRIQQVVRGDSAAYFCASSPRGTGHLNYGYTFGSGTRLTVV.

CDR3 amino acids: CASSLGAGGEEQYF. CDR3 bases: TGTGCCAGCAGTTTAGGGGCGGGAGGGGAGGAGCAGTACTTC. The V gene is TRBV27, the J gene TRBJ2-7, with 9 positions matching TRBD2. Losses at the gene ends were 2 bases for V and 7 bases for J; bases not matched to a gene: 6. This CDR3 comprises 14 residues. Germline CDR1 is MNHEY and CDR2 is SMNVEV (reference sequence).

CDR3: CASSPPVADTQYF. DNA of the CDR3: TGTGCCAGCAGCCCACCGGTGGCAGATACGCAGTATTTT. The chain combines TRBV7-9 with TRBJ2-3; no firm D call. CDR1 SEHNR and CDR2 FQNEAQ come from the germline V gene (reference sequence). V was trimmed by 5 bases and J by 4 bases, leaving 10 bases between them. CDR3 length: 13 residues.

This chain joins TRBV5-1 and TRBJ2-1, with 8 bases fitting TRBD2. The CDR3 extends over 16 amino acids. V trimming: 0 bases; J trimming: 0 bases; junction bases outside the gene matches: 2. Germline assignment: CDR1 SGHRS and CDR2 YFSETQ. The CDR3 nucleotides read TGCGCCAGCAGCTTGGAGAGCGGGAGCTCCTACAATGAGCAGTTCTTC. Encoded protein: CASSLESGSSYNEQFF.

This chain joins TRBV14 and TRBJ1-1; the D is unclear. Trimming pared 0 bases from V and 8 bases from J, leaving 10 bases between. The CDR3 runs 13 residues. The germline V gene encodes CDR1 SGHDN and CDR2 FVKESK. The CDR3: CASSQDFRGEAFF. The CDR3 DNA reads TGTGCCAGCAGCCAAGATTTCCGGGGAGAAGCTTTCTTT.

The chain is built from TRBV7-9 and TRBJ2-3; D unclear. V was trimmed by 1 base and J by 2 bases, leaving 7 bases between them. The CDR3 spans 14 residues. The germline gives CDR1 SEHNR, CDR2 FQNEAQ (reference sequence). The CDR3 sequence is CASSLGPDTDTQYF. The DNA for the CDR3 is TGTGCCAGCAGCTTAGGTCCAGACACAGATACGCAGTATTTT.